This T cell receptor beta chain originates from a study of beta chain features in type 1 diabetes. Findings and limits, study-wide: In all four CD4+ subsets, TCRB CDR3 length was significantly, moderately reduced in type 1 diabetes. Insertion counts at VDJ junctions were lower in type 1 diabetes patients, who also showed more deletions there. Among patients, naive, central memory and Treg TCRB repertoires appeared more similar than among healthy donors.

Every bit of the isolated RNA underwent reverse transcription, so sequencing read expressed TCRB transcripts. Data came from immunoSEQ multiplex PCR; TCRdb stores just in-frame clones and leaves some out. Of approximately 140,000 clones listed, 9.7% are singletons. Details on this clone: Its target is not known.

Germline V lookup: CDR1 SGHTA, CDR2 FQGNSA. The CDR3 is 15 residues long. Trimming removed 3 bases from V and 1 base from J, with 12 bases in between. Staining for CD45RO/CCR7/CD25/CD127/CD95/CD27 allowed sorting of CD4+ naive, central memory, regulatory and stem cell-like memory cells. Input material: central memory CD4+ T cells from blood. The TCR originated in a woman aged 40 to 49 in good health. The chain uses TRBV7-2 and TRBJ1-2; D is possibly TRBD1 (6 bases). This CDR3 reads CASSFGTSINYGYTF. Here the CDR3 DNA reads TGTGCCAGCAGCTTTGGGACAAGTATTAACTATGGCTACACCTTC.